This entry lists 26 T cell receptor beta chains sequenced from one sample in a study of cytomegalovirus exposure and HLA in healthy donors. Vbeta (60) and Jbeta (13) primers were used in the PCR. Assay: immunoSEQ multiplex PCR; the TCRdb copy retains only in-frame clones and omits some. Among fewer than 150,000 clones listed, about 74% were seen once. The sample was PBMCs. Receptor source: a woman aged 45-60 years in good health and CMV-seronegative.

The chain employs TRBV27 and TRBJ1-1; 7 bases are shared with TRBD1. CDR3 length: 14 amino acids. V was pared by 4 bases and J by 4 bases, with 6 bases of the junction left unmatched. Per the germline V gene, CDR1 is MNHEY and CDR2 is SMNVEV (reference sequence). In DNA, the CDR3 is TGTGCCAGCAGTTCACAGGGGTTGTTCACTGAAGCTTTCTTT. Translation: CASSSQGLFTEAFF.

As for this clone: This sample includes further DNA sequences coding for the same CDR3. V and J are TRBV18 and TRBJ1-1, with no clear D. Germline V lookup: CDR1 KGHSH, CDR2 LQKENI. The CDR3 is 12 amino acids. Trimming removed 2 bases at V and 4 bases at J, with 5 bases between. The CDR3 DNA reads as TGTGCCAGCTCACCAGGGCGCACTGAAGCTTTCTTT. It is translated as CASSPGRTEAFF.

Of note for this clone: At one boundary the junction diverges from the germline segment, which might be a read error. V and J are TRBV7-3 and TRBJ2-2; tentative D call: TRBD1 (5 bases). This CDR3 spans 13 amino acids. CDR1 is SGHTA and CDR2 is FQGTGA in the germline V gene. Written as DNA, the CDR3 is TGTGCCAGCAGACCTACGGACACCCGGGAGCTGTTTTTT. Amino acids: CASRPTDTRELFF.

This clone has just one count. The V and J genes are TRBV5-8 and TRBJ1-2, with D perhaps TRBD1 (5 bases). Trimming cost V 7 bases and J 8 bases, with 21 bases left between them. The CDR3 extends over 14 amino acids. Germline CDR1 SGHTS, CDR2 YDEGEE. The CDR3 loop reads CASPHRGKLGGYTF. As DNA, the CDR3 is TGTGCCAGCCCCCACCGGGGGAAACTGGGGGGCTACACCTTC. Looking up the rest from reference TRBV5-8 and TRBJ1-2 gives the full variable domain: EAGVTQSPTHLIKTRGQQATLRCSPISGHTSVYWYQQALGLGLQFLLWYDEGEERNRGNFPPRFSGRQFPNYSSELNVNALELEDSALYLCASPHRGKLGGYTFGSGTRLTVV.

The chain links TRBV19 to TRBJ1-6; a weak D match, TRBD1 (6 bases). CDR1 is LNHDA and CDR2 is SQIVND in the germline V gene (reference sequence). Trimming pared 6 bases from V and 7 bases from J, leaving 13 bases between. The CDR3 covers 14 residues. The CDR3 region is CASRYRDTNSPLHF. The DNA of the CDR3 is TGTGCCAGTAGATACCGGGACACCAATTCACCCCTCCACTTT.

To note about this clone: Additional DNA sequences in this sample encode the identical CDR3. V usage is TRBV4-3 and J usage is TRBJ2-7; 8 nucleotides line up with TRBD1. The CDR3 totals 15 residues. Germline lookup yields CDR1 LGHNA and CDR2 YSLEER. V lost 5 bases to trimming and J lost 1 base; unmatched junction nucleotides: 7. The CDR3 nucleotides are TGCGCCAGCAGCTTACGACAGGGGATATCCTACGAGCAGTACTTC. Amino acid sequence: CASSLRQGISYEQYF.

The chain has TRBV20-1 and TRBJ2-5, with a weak D call TRBD1 (5 bases). The end of the DNA fits TRBJ2-7 better, so the J call may be wrong. The germline gives CDR1 DFQATT, CDR2 SNEGSKA (reference sequence). The CDR3 has 11 residues. DNA of the CDR3: TGCAGTGCGGGGCCCTATTACGAGCAGTACTTC. This codes for CSAGPYYEQYF.

The V gene is TRBV4-1, the J gene TRBJ1-1; D gene uncertain. Per germline, CDR1 MGHRA and CDR2 YSYEKL. Trimming removed 0 bases at V and 1 base at J, with 12 bases between. The CDR3 spans 16 residues. The CDR3 spells CASSQDLAERNTEAFF. Written as DNA, the CDR3 is TGCGCCAGCAGCCAAGATCTTGCGGAGAGGAACACTGAAGCTTTCTTT.

The genes are TRBV15 and TRBJ1-4; 9 nucleotides line up with TRBD1. The CDR3 is made up of 14 amino acids. V dropped 5 bases and J dropped 8; count of bases not matched to a gene: 6. CDR1 is LNHNV, CDR2 YYDKDF, per germline (reference sequence). The DNA for the CDR3 is TGTGCCACCAGCTTTGGGACAGGGATAGAAAAACTGTTTTTT. Its translation is CATSFGTGIEKLFF.

The chain combines TRBV10-3 with TRBJ2-7; D is undetermined. V dropped 0 bases and J dropped 2 bases, with 8 bases sitting between them. Germline values: CDR1 ENHRY, CDR2 SYGVKD. The CDR3 covers 14 residues. CDR3 nucleotides: TGTGCCATCAGTGAGTCTAGTGTACCCTACGAGCAGTACTTC. This encodes CAISESSVPYEQYF.

This chain links TRBV30 with TRBJ2-7; possibly TRBD1 for D (7 bases). In germline, CDR1 is GTSNPN, CDR2 SVGIG (reference sequence). The CDR3 extends over 14 amino acids. Trimming took 4 bases from V and 3 from J, leaving 16 bases between them. The CDR3 DNA reads TGTGCCTGGAACGCTGGGGGGACAGACTACGAGCAGTACTTC. It specifies CAWNAGGTDYEQYF.

This clone was recorded only once. V usage is TRBV6-1 and J usage is TRBJ1-1; D possibly corresponds to TRBD1 (5 bases). Germline loops: CDR1 MNHNS, CDR2 SASEGT. V lost 4 bases, J lost 1 base, and 10 bases lay in between. This CDR3 comprises 14 residues. CDR3 sequence reads: CASSALGQNTEAFF. CDR3 DNA: TGTGCCAGCAGTGCTTTGGGGCAGAACACTGAAGCTTTCTTT.

This chain connects TRBV4-3 to TRBJ1-1; D gene ambiguous. Trimming stripped 2 bases from V and 6 bases from J, with 13 bases between. This CDR3 spans 14 amino acids. In germline, CDR1 is LGHNA, CDR2 YSLEER. CDR3: CASSQFGGRSEAFF. The CDR3 DNA sequence: TGCGCCAGCAGCCAATTTGGAGGTCGATCTGAAGCTTTCTTT.

In its sample, this clone was seen a few times. This chain links TRBV4-1 with TRBJ1-6, with TRBD1 matching 9 bases. CDR3 length: 15 amino acids. Looked up from germline, CDR1 is MGHRA and CDR2 is YSYEKL. Unmatched junction bases numbered 9, after V lost 8 bases and J lost 7 bases. The CDR3 loop reads CASRPDRGDNSPLHF. CDR3 nucleotide sequence: TGCGCCAGCCGCCCGGACAGGGGCGACAATTCACCCCTCCACTTT.

The V and J genes are TRBV5-4 and TRBJ1-1, with 7 positions matching TRBD1. The CDR3 contains 14 residues. Trimming took 3 bases from V and 5 from J; bases not matched to a gene: 7. The germline V gene has CDR1 SGHNT and CDR2 YYREEE (reference sequence). CDR3 sequence reads: CASSSRQGGTEAFF. The CDR3 DNA sequence: TGTGCCAGCAGCTCGAGACAGGGCGGGACTGAAGCTTTCTTT.

The V call is TRBV4-3, the J call TRBJ2-5, with D possibly being TRBD2 (5 bases). This CDR3 is 16 amino acids long. Germline CDR1 is LGHNA and CDR2 is YSLEER. The V gene lost 3 bases and the J gene lost 5 bases, with 19 bases spanning the gap. CDR3 residues: CASSQTDSNPRETQYF. The CDR3, as DNA: TGCGCCAGCAGCCAGACGGACTCAAACCCTAGGGAGACCCAGTACTTC.

The chain uses TRBV29-1 and TRBJ1-2; 9 bases are shared with TRBD1. V shed 0 bases and J 6 bases; nucleotides not matched to a gene: 8. CDR1 is SQVTM and CDR2 is ANQGSEA in the germline V gene. This CDR3 spans 15 amino acids. CDR3 coding DNA: TGCAGCGTTGAAGACGGGACAGGGTCCCACGATGGCTACACCTTC. Translation gives CSVEDGTGSHDGYTF.

The J gene is TRBJ1-3, the V gene TRBV27; D remains unclear. Per the germline V gene, CDR1 is MNHEY and CDR2 is SMNVEV (reference sequence). The CDR3 runs 15 residues. Trimming removed 4 bases from V and 1 base from J, with 11 bases in between. DNA for the CDR3: TGTGCCAGCAGTTCCGGGGTGGGTTCTGGAAACACCATATATTTT. It encodes CASSSGVGSGNTIYF.

This clone was seen only once. The gene calls are TRBV9 and TRBJ1-1; 7 nucleotides agree with TRBD1. This CDR3 comprises 13 residues. CDR1 and CDR2 from the germline V gene are SGDLS and YYNGEE. V shed 2 bases and J 6 bases; nucleotides not matched to a gene: 4. The chain's CDR3 is CASSVGTAPEAFF. CDR3 in DNA: TGTGCCAGCAGCGTGGGGACAGCTCCTGAAGCTTTCTTT.

The rearrangement uses TRBV7-2 and TRBJ2-5, with 8 nucleotides matching TRBD2. Per the germline V gene, CDR1 is SGHTA and CDR2 is FQGNSA. This CDR3 comprises 13 residues. Trimming at V came to 4 bases and at J to 3 bases, leaving 1 base not matched to a gene. The CDR3 reads CASSYSGEETQYF. Here the CDR3 DNA reads TGTGCCAGCAGCTATAGCGGGGAAGAGACCCAGTACTTC.

This clone came up a few times. This chain uses TRBV11-2 with TRBJ1-3, with D uncertain. The ends were cut back, 10 bases at V and 3 bases at J, with 13 bases in the middle. This CDR3 region has 13 residues. CDR1 SGHAT and CDR2 FQNNGV come from the germline V gene. As DNA, the CDR3 is TGTGCCACCACAGAATCGCGTGGAAACACCATATATTTT. Translated: CATTESRGNTIYF.

Remarks on this clone: The junction departs from germline at one end; a sequencing error may be responsible. The chain uses TRBV12-5 and TRBJ2-7; possibly TRBD1 for D (6 bases). Looked up from germline, CDR1 is LGHNT and CDR2 is FRNRAP. The CDR3 is 12 amino acids. CDR3 DNA sequence: TGTGCTAGTGGTTTGCCACGGGACATTACCCTGTTC. It specifies CASGLPRDITLF.

The CDR3 DNA follows: TGCGCCAGCAGCCGGGACAGGCTACAGCCAGATACGCAGTATTTT. It is translated as CASSRDRLQPDTQYF. This chain links TRBV5-1 with TRBJ2-3, with TRBD1 identical over 8 bases. Germline trimming cut 4 bases from V and 4 bases from J; bases unmatched to any gene: 8. The CDR3 extends over 15 amino acids. CDR1 is SGHRS and CDR2 is YFSETQ in the germline V gene.

The rearrangement links TRBV15 to TRBJ1-4; no reliable D call. V gave up 4 bases and J gave up 8 bases, with 14 bases separating them. The CDR3 contains 14 residues. Germline loops: CDR1 LNHNV, CDR2 YYDKDF (reference sequence). In nucleotides, the CDR3 is TGTGCCACCAGCATCGGGAACAGCAGAGAAAAACTGTTTTTT. Translated, it gives CATSIGNSREKLFF.

The chain recombines TRBV7-9 with TRBJ2-7, with TRBD1 matching 7 bases. V trimming: 6 bases; J trimming: 2 bases; junction bases outside the gene matches: 7. This CDR3 contains 14 residues. The germline gives CDR1 SEHNR, CDR2 FQNEAQ (reference sequence). This CDR3 reads CASSRGDSAYEQYF. The CDR3 region has the DNA TGTGCCAGCAGTAGAGGGGACAGTGCCTACGAGCAGTACTTC.

The rearrangement uses TRBV6-5 and TRBJ1-1, with a weak D call TRBD1 (5 bases). CDR3 size: 14 residues. V lost 2 bases, J lost 0 bases, and 7 bases lay in between. Germline V gene sequence: CDR1 MNHEY, CDR2 SVGAGI. Here the CDR3 reads CASSYRQLNTEAFF. DNA of the CDR3: TGTGCCAGCAGTTACCGACAGTTGAACACTGAAGCTTTCTTT.